This T cell receptor beta chain was obtained from a study of shared clonotypes between healthy human individuals. Findings of the study overall: When naive CD4 clonotypes were compared across several donors, around 5% were shared.

Points on this clone: What it binds is unknown.

Clones were sequenced by immunoSEQ multiplex PCR, and TCRdb holds only the in-frame ones, with some missing. The sample comprises approximately 2.5 million clones, around nine tenths of which are singletons, and around 0.14% rests with the top ten. Germline-derived CDR1 and CDR2 are MNHEY and SVGAGI. With 5 bases clipped from V and 7 bases from J, the junction kept 11 bases outside the gene matches. There are 15 residues in the CDR3. The source material was naive CD4+ T cells sorted from blood. Subset: CD45RA+ positively selected. J is TRBJ1-2 and V is TRBV6-5, with 9 bases lining up with TRBD1. This receptor was taken from a man aged 18-30 years in good health. CDR3 residues: CASSPWDRASGGYTF. CDR3 nucleotides: TGTGCCAGCAGTCCGTGGGACAGGGCGTCCGGTGGCTACACCTTC.